One sample yielded the 14 T cell receptor beta chains listed below, sequenced in a study of T cell changes during pregnancy in multiple sclerosis. Data came from immunoSEQ multiplex PCR; TCRdb stores just in-frame clones and leaves some out. Of tens of thousands of clones in the sample, 80% to 95% were seen once. This specimen consisted of CD8+ T cells from peripheral blood mononuclear cells, obtained before pregnancy. The source of these receptors is a female donor with multiple sclerosis, enrolled in a pregnancy study.

This clone has a single count. The chain joins TRBV27 to TRBJ2-1; 12 bases are a match to TRBD2. CDR1 is MNHEY, CDR2 SMNVEV, per germline (reference sequence). The CDR3 runs 14 residues. The ends lost 6 bases at V and 7 bases at J; junction bases unmatched: 4. CDR3 residues: CASRLAGGLNEQFF. The CDR3 DNA reads TGTGCCAGCAGACTAGCGGGGGGACTTAATGAGCAGTTCTTC.

The chain combines TRBV7-3 with TRBJ2-3; 13 bases match TRBD2. J lost 6 bases, V lost 0 bases, and 6 bases had no gene match. The CDR3 runs 17 residues. The germline V gene encodes CDR1 SGHTA and CDR2 FQGTGA. CDR3 DNA sequence: TGTGCCAGCAGCTTAACAGGACTAGCGGGAGTGGGGGATACGCAGTATTTT. It translates to CASSLTGLAGVGDTQYF.

The chain couples TRBV7-2 to TRBJ2-7; TRBD2 matches 10 bases. The CDR3 spans 17 residues. Germline trimming cut 3 bases from V and 3 bases from J; bases unmatched to any gene: 11. Germline lookup yields CDR1 SGHTA and CDR2 FQGNSA. The CDR3: CASSFYPGLAERYEQYF. CDR3 nucleotide sequence: TGTGCCAGCAGCTTCTACCCAGGACTAGCGGAACGCTACGAGCAGTACTTC.

CDR3 sequence (DNA): TGTGCCAGCAGCAAGGACAGGGTAATGAACACTGAAGCTTTCTTT. Amino acid sequence: CASSKDRVMNTEAFF. The rearrangement links TRBV5-5 to TRBJ1-1, with TRBD1 identical over 8 bases. The J segment lost 0 bases and the V segment lost 4 bases, leaving 5 bases of the junction unmatched. The CDR3 extends over 15 amino acids. The germline V gene encodes CDR1 SGHKS and CDR2 YYEKEE (reference sequence).

This rearrangement joins TRBV11-3 to TRBJ1-1; a weak D match, TRBD1 (6 bases). CDR3 length equals 14 residues. V was trimmed by 2 bases and J by 1 base, leaving 8 bases between them. Germline V gives CDR1 SGHNT, CDR2 YENEEA. CDR3 in amino acids: CASSLPGENTEAFF. CDR3 in DNA: TGTGCCAGCAGCTTACCAGGGGAGAACACTGAAGCTTTCTTT.

This clone came up once. The chain carries TRBV13 and TRBJ2-3; TRBD2 matches at 12 bases. Germline CDR1 is PRHDT and CDR2 is FYEKMQ (reference sequence). After removal of 4 bases from V and 3 bases from J, the junction contained 5 bases not matched to a gene. This CDR3 has 16 residues. CDR3 in amino acids: CASSSRLAGETDTQYF. DNA for the CDR3: TGTGCCAGCAGCTCGAGACTAGCGGGAGAAACAGATACGCAGTATTTT.

J is TRBJ1-4 and V is TRBV4-1, with a possible D match to TRBD1 (5 bases). V was pared by 1 base and J by 7 bases, with 19 bases between. The CDR3 is 17 residues long. Germline lookup yields CDR1 MGHRA and CDR2 YSYEKL. In DNA, the CDR3 is TGCGCCAGCAGCCAAGGAGTGAAGGGGTTTGATAGTGAAAAACTGTTTTTT. Translating it yields CASSQGVKGFDSEKLFF.

The rearrangement joins TRBV11-1 to TRBJ2-5, with a possible D match to TRBD1 (6 bases). CDR1 and CDR2 (germline): SGHAT, FQDESV (reference sequence). Trimming removed 5 bases at V and 3 bases at J, with 13 bases between. The CDR3 spans 14 residues. The CDR3 region has the DNA TGTGCCAGCAGCCTACAGGGATCCGAAGAGACCCAGTACTTC. Its translation: CASSLQGSEETQYF. Drawing the rest from reference TRBV11-1 and TRBJ2-5, the complete variable domain is EAEVAQSPRYKITEKSQAVAFWCDPISGHATLYWYRQILGQGPELLVQFQDESVVDDSQLPKDRFSAERLKGVDSTLKIQPAELGDSAMYLCASSLQGSEETQYFGPGTRLLVL.

The chain combines TRBV10-2 with TRBJ2-7, with D maybe TRBD1 (5 bases). V was trimmed by 0 bases and J by 4 bases, leaving 19 bases between them. The CDR3 covers 17 residues. Looked up from germline, CDR1 is WSHSY and CDR2 is SAAADI. CDR3 protein: CASSESRPGMSGYEQYF. CDR3 coding DNA: TGCGCCAGCAGTGAGTCAAGGCCAGGGATGTCAGGTTACGAGCAGTACTTC.

V and J are TRBV9 and TRBJ2-7; maybe TRBD2 (7 bases). Germline CDR1 reads SGDLS; CDR2 reads YYNGEE. The CDR3 sequence is 15 residues long. V lost 0 bases to trimming and J lost 3 bases, with 13 bases between them. The CDR3 coding sequence is TGTGCCAGCAGCGTAGGGGGGGGGCCCAACTACGAGCAGTACTTC. Translated, it gives CASSVGGGPNYEQYF.

The V call is TRBV2, the J call TRBJ2-5, with TRBD1 identical over 7 bases. The J segment lost 5 bases and the V segment lost 9 bases, leaving 15 bases of the junction unmatched. CDR3 size: 15 residues. CDR1 SNHLY and CDR2 FYNNEI come from the germline V gene. In DNA form, the CDR3 reads TGTGCCAGTTCCACCGGGACAGTAGTTCAGGAGACCCAGTACTTC. Protein sequence: CASSTGTVVQETQYF. The complete variable domain, with remaining parts taken from reference TRBV2 and TRBJ2-5, reads EPEVTQTPSHQVTQMGQEVILRCVPISNHLYFYWYRQILGQKVEFLVSFYNNEISEKSEIFDDQFSVERPDGSNFTLKIRSTKLEDSAMYFCASSTGTVVQETQYFGPGTRLLVL.

The CDR3 protein is CASSQRTGRTTEAFF. The DNA for the CDR3 is TGTGCCAGCAGCCAGCGGACAGGGAGGACCACTGAAGCTTTCTTT. This rearrangement joins TRBV11-2 to TRBJ1-1, with 8 bases fitting TRBD1. Germline values: CDR1 SGHAT, CDR2 FQNNGV. CDR3 length: 15 amino acids. Germline trimming cut 5 bases from V and 4 bases from J; bases unmatched to any gene: 9.

This clone has a single count. The CDR3 loop is CASSRQGSSYEQYF. As DNA, the CDR3 is TGTGCCAGCAGCCGTCAGGGCAGTTCCTACGAGCAGTACTTC. This chain uses TRBV7-2 with TRBJ2-7, with D maybe TRBD1 (5 bases). Germline lookup yields CDR1 SGHTA and CDR2 FQGNSA. Trimming pared 5 bases from V and 1 base from J, leaving 12 bases between. The CDR3 runs 14 residues.

The rearrangement links TRBV19 to TRBJ2-1; 7 nucleotides match TRBD2. The CDR3 extends over 13 amino acids. Trimming took 11 bases from V and 2 from J; bases not matched to a gene: 6. Germline CDR1 LNHDA, CDR2 SQIVND (reference sequence). The CDR3 DNA follows: TGTGCCTCGGGACTAACAGCCTACAATGAGCAGTTCTTC. Protein: CASGLTAYNEQFF.